These 21 T cell receptor beta chains came from one sample sequenced in a study of T cell responses to AZD1222 COVID-19 vaccine. Libraries were prepared by immunoSEQ multiplex PCR; TCRdb keeps only in-frame clonotypes and omits some of them. Here the sample spans approximately 180,000 clones, approximately 92% being singletons. Sequenced here: peripheral blood, sampled 28 days after the second dose of the MenACWY control vaccine. The receptors come from an adult who received the MenACWY meningococcal vaccine as a control.

The chain recombines TRBV6-6 with TRBJ1-3; 8 nucleotides align to TRBD1. Germline-derived CDR1 and CDR2 are MNHNY and SVGAGI (reference sequence). This CDR3 comprises 15 residues. J gave up 0 bases and V 5 bases, and 3 bases lay outside the gene matches. CDR3 sequence: CASSGGQASGNTIYF. The CDR3 DNA is TGTGCCAGCAGTGGGGGACAGGCCTCTGGAAACACCATATATTTT.

V is TRBV6-1 and J is TRBJ2-7; either TRBD1 or TRBD2 may supply D (7 bases each). V lost 3 bases to trimming and J lost 3 bases, with 15 bases between them. The CDR3 has 15 amino acids. The germline CDR1 and CDR2 sequences are MNHNS and SASEGT. The CDR3 DNA follows: TGTGCCAGCAGTGATCAGGGGGAGCGGGACTACGAGCAGTACTTC. It encodes CASSDQGERDYEQYF.

The gene calls are TRBV11-2 and TRBJ1-2, with D tentatively TRBD1 (5 bases). V shed 6 bases and J shed 4 bases, with 15 bases lying between them. Germline CDR1 and CDR2: SGHAT and FQNNGV. The CDR3 extends over 14 amino acids. The CDR3 region has the DNA TGTGCCAGCAGATCATCAGGGTTCCTCTATGGCTACACCTTC. Amino acid sequence: CASRSSGFLYGYTF.

V and J are TRBV5-1 and TRBJ1-2, with TRBD1 as a possible D gene (5 bases). With 3 bases removed from V and 4 bases from J, the gap between germline ends came to 13 bases. This CDR3 is built from 14 residues. The germline V gene encodes CDR1 SGHRS and CDR2 YFSETQ. CDR3 loop: CASSSQQEVYGYTF. CDR3 nucleotide sequence: TGCGCCAGCAGCTCCCAACAGGAAGTCTATGGCTACACCTTC.

This clone came up once. At one boundary the junction diverges from the germline segment, which might be a read error. In DNA form, the CDR3 reads TGTGCCAGCAGCTTATCCGGGACAGGGGTCTACGAGCAGTACTTC. Translating gives CASSLSGTGVYEQYF. The chain carries TRBV28 and TRBJ2-7; 10 bases align to TRBD1. The germline V gene encodes CDR1 MDHEN and CDR2 SYDVKM. The CDR3 is 15 residues long.

The chain links TRBV29-1 to TRBJ2-2, with a weak D call TRBD2 (6 bases). Germline assignment: CDR1 SQVTM and CDR2 ANQGSEA. V was clipped by 6 bases and J by 1 base, with 15 bases between them. The CDR3 is 15 residues long. The CDR3 DNA sequence: TGCAGCGTCCTCAGGGACTCGATGAACACCGGGGAGCTGTTTTTT. Its protein is CSVLRDSMNTGELFF.

The chain recombines TRBV3-1 (or the pseudogene TRBV3-2) with TRBJ1-2; maybe TRBD1 (6 bases). From germline, CDR1 is LGHDT and CDR2 YNNKEL (reference sequence). The CDR3 contains 11 residues. V was shortened by 10 bases and J by 4 bases, with 10 bases between the two germline ends. The CDR3 here is CATSDSYGYTF. In DNA form, the CDR3 reads TGTGCCACCTCGGACAGCTATGGCTACACCTTC.

A remark on this clone: Within the sample, other DNA sequences also encode this same CDR3. This sequence joins TRBV28 and TRBJ1-2, with D possibly being TRBD1 (5 bases). Germline assignment: CDR1 MDHEN and CDR2 SYDVKM. The ends were cut back, 2 bases at V and 1 base at J, with 5 bases in the middle. CDR3 size: 13 residues. CDR3 residues: CASSLDSNYGYTF. The DNA for the CDR3 is TGTGCCAGCAGTTTAGACAGTAACTATGGCTACACCTTC.

As DNA, the CDR3 is TGTGCCAGCAGGGAGACTAGTGCCACCGTGCAGTACTTC. Its protein product is CASRETSATVQYF. V gene TRBV6-5 combines with J gene TRBJ2-7; D possibly corresponds to TRBD2 (6 bases). CDR1 is MNHEY and CDR2 is SVGAGI in the germline V gene. The CDR3 consists of 13 residues. V was cut by 6 bases and J by 9 bases, with 18 bases left in between.

V is TRBV7-8 and J is TRBJ2-7; 8 nucleotides line up with TRBD1. The CDR3 has 13 residues. J gave up 4 bases and V 6 bases, and 5 bases lay outside the gene matches. Germline V gives CDR1 SGHVS, CDR2 FQNEAQ. The CDR3 DNA reads as TGTGCCAGCAGGAGGACAGGGACTTACGAGCAGTACTTC. The encoded protein is CASRRTGTYEQYF. Full variable domain (rest looked up from reference TRBV7-8 and TRBJ2-7): GAGVSQSPRYKVAKRGQDVALRCDPISGHVSLFWYQQALGQGPEFLTYFQNEAQLDKSGLPSDRFFAERPEGSVSTLKIQRTQQEDSAVYLCASRRTGTYEQYFGPGTRLTVT.

The gene calls are TRBV14 and TRBJ2-2; D gene uncertain. Germline V gene data show CDR1 as SGHDN and CDR2 as FVKESK. The CDR3 extends over 15 amino acids. Trimming shortened V by 0 bases and J by 2 bases, and 7 bases separated the two germline ends. This CDR3 reads CASSQDWVNTGELFF. As DNA, the CDR3 is TGTGCCAGCAGCCAAGATTGGGTTAACACCGGGGAGCTGTTTTTT.

The chain employs TRBV18 and TRBJ1-4, with 10 positions matching TRBD1. The CDR3 covers 16 residues. Germline loops: CDR1 KGHSH, CDR2 LQKENI. The J segment lost 2 bases and the V segment lost 4 bases, leaving 4 bases of the junction unmatched. This CDR3 reads CASSRGQGITNEKLFF. The CDR3 DNA reads as TGTGCCAGCTCACGGGGACAGGGGATCACTAATGAAAAACTGTTTTTT.

The V call is TRBV5-1, the J call TRBJ1-1; D gene uncertain. Trimming took off 0 bases at V and 5 bases at J, with 11 bases between the two ends. Germline CDR1 reads SGHRS; CDR2 reads YFSETQ. CDR3 length: 14 residues. The CDR3 reads CASSLVGRTTEAFF. For the CDR3, the DNA is TGCGCCAGCAGCTTGGTTGGGAGAACGACTGAAGCTTTCTTT.

The CDR3 spells CSVEDPGHITDTQYF. The DNA of the CDR3 is TGCAGCGTTGAAGATCCGGGACACATCACAGATACGCAGTATTTT. The chain is built from TRBV29-1 and TRBJ2-3; TRBD1 might be the D (6 bases). CDR1 and CDR2 (germline): SQVTM, ANQGSEA. The CDR3 length is 15 residues. Trimming shortened V by 0 bases and J by 2 bases, and 12 bases separated the two germline ends.

The V gene is TRBV9, the J gene TRBJ1-1; TRBD1 is a possible D gene (6 bases). Trimming shortened V by 4 bases and J by 4 bases, and 17 bases separated the two germline ends. CDR1 SGDLS and CDR2 YYNGEE come from the germline V gene. This CDR3 spans 15 amino acids. The CDR3 reads CASSPGVGGATEAFF. The CDR3 DNA reads TGTGCCAGCAGCCCCGGAGTTGGGGGGGCCACTGAAGCTTTCTTT.

The gene calls are TRBV19 and TRBJ1-6; 7 nucleotides agree with TRBD1. J lost 6 bases, V lost 9 bases, and 8 bases had no gene match. The CDR3 length is 14 residues. The germline CDR1 and CDR2 sequences are LNHDA and SQIVND (reference sequence). The CDR3, as DNA: TGTGCCAGCAGACAGGGCCCGTTTAATTCACCCCTCCACTTT. It codes for CASRQGPFNSPLHF.

This sequence joins TRBV7-2 and TRBJ2-3; the D gene is possibly TRBD1 (5 bases). Trimming removed 2 bases from V and 4 bases from J, with 10 bases in between. The CDR3 loop spans 14 amino acids. Germline values: CDR1 SGHTA, CDR2 FQGNSA. The CDR3 nucleotides read TGTGCCAGCAGCTTACGCAGGGCGGCAGATACGCAGTATTTT. Its protein product is CASSLRRAADTQYF. Using reference TRBV7-2 and TRBJ2-3 for the parts outside the CDR3, the full variable domain is GAGVSQSPSNKVTEKGKDVELRCDPISGHTALYWYRQSLGQGLEFLIYFQGNSAPDKSGLPSDRFSAERTGGSVSTLTIQRTQQEDSAVYLCASSLRRAADTQYFGPGTRLTVL.

The chain couples TRBV3-1 (or the pseudogene TRBV3-2) to TRBJ1-1, with TRBD1 matching over 11 bases. This CDR3 is built from 14 residues. Germline CDR1 and CDR2: LGHDT and YNNKEL (reference sequence). With 5 bases clipped from V and 4 bases from J, the junction kept 3 bases outside the gene matches. As DNA, the CDR3 is TGTGCCAGCAGCGGGACAGGGGGGAGCACTGAAGCTTTCTTT. Residues: CASSGTGGSTEAFF.

The chain carries TRBV5-4 and TRBJ2-6; D is undetermined. CDR1 SGHNT and CDR2 YYREEE come from the germline V gene (reference sequence). The CDR3 loop spans 18 amino acids. The germline V and J ends were trimmed by 5 bases and 2 bases, with 20 bases remaining between them. CDR3 amino acids: CASSNPGEVRTGANVLTF. The CDR3 region has the DNA TGTGCCAGCAGTAACCCAGGTGAAGTACGGACTGGGGCCAACGTCCTGACTTTC.

This chain links TRBV5-5 with TRBJ1-2; no clear D gene. V was cut by 0 bases and J by 0 bases, with 9 bases left in between. CDR3 size: 15 residues. The germline V gene encodes CDR1 SGHKS and CDR2 YYEKEE (reference sequence). The CDR3 DNA is TGTGCCAGCAGCTTGGGGTGGAGCGCTAACTATGGCTACACCTTC. As protein: CASSLGWSANYGYTF.

The chain couples TRBV18 to TRBJ2-5; weak D call: TRBD1 (6 bases). Between the trimmed V and J ends, which lost 4 bases and 5 bases, there was a span of 14 bases. Germline-derived CDR1 and CDR2 are KGHSH and LQKENI. The CDR3 contains 14 residues. CDR3 coding DNA: TGTGCCAGCTCACAAGGCAGGGGAAGCGAGACCCAGTACTTC. Protein product: CASSQGRGSETQYF. Based on the CDR3 plus reference TRBV18 and TRBJ2-5, the full variable domain is NAGVMQNPRHLVRRRGQEARLRCSPMKGHSHVYWYRQLPEEGLKFMVYLQKENIIDESGMPKERFSAEFPKEGPSILRIQQVVRGDSAAYFCASSQGRGSETQYFGPGTRLLVL.